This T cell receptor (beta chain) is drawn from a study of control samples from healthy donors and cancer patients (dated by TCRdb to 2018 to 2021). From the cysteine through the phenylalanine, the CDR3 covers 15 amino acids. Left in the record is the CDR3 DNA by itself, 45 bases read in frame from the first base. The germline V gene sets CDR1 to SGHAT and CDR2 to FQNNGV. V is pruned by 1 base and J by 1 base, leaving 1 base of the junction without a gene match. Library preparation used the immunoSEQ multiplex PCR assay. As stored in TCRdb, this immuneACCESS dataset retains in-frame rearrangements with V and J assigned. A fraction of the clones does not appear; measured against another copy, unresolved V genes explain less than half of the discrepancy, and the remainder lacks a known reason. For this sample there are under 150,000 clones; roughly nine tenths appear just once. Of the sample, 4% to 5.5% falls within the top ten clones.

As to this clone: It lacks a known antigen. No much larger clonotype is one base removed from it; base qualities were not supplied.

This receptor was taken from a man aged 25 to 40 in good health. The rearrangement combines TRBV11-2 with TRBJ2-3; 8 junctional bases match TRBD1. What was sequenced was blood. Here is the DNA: TGTGCCAGCAGCTTAGGGGGACAGGGCACAGATACGCAGTATTTT. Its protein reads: CASSLGGQGTDTQYF.